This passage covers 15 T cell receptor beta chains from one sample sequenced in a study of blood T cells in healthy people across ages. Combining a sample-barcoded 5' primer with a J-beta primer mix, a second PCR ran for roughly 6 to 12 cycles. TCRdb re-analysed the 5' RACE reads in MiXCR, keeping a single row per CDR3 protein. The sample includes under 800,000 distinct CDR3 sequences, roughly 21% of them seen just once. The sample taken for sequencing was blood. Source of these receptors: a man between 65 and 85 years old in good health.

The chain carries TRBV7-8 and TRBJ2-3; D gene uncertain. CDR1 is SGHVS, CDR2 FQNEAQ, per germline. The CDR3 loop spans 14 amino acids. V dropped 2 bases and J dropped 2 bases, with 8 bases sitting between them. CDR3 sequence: CASSLRIFTDTQYF. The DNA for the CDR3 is TGTGCCAGCAGCTTAAGGATTTTCACAGATACGCAGTATTTT.

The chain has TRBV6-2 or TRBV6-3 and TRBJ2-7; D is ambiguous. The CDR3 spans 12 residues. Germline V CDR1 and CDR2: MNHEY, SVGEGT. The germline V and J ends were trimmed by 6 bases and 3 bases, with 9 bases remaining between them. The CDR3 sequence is CASSRPFYEQYF. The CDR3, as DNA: TGTGCCAGCAGCAGACCGTTCTACGAGCAGTACTTC.

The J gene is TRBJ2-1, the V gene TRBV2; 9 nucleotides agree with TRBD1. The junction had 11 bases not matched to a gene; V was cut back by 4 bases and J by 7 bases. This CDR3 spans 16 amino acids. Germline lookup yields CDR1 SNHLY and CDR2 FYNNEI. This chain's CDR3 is CASSALQGAGENEQFF. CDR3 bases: TGTGCCAGCAGTGCTTTACAGGGGGCGGGTGAAAATGAGCAGTTCTTC.

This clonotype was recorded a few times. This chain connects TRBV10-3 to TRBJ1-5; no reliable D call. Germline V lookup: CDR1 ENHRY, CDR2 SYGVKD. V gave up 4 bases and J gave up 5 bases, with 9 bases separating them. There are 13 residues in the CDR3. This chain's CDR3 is CAISVSGDQPQHF. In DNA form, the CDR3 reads TGTGCCATCAGTGTTTCGGGTGATCAGCCCCAGCATTTT.

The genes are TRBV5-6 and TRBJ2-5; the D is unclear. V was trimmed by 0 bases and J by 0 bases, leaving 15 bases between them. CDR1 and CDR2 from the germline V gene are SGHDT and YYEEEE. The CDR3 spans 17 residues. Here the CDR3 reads CASSLVSTAKDQETQYF. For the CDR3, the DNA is TGTGCCAGCAGCTTGGTCTCCACAGCGAAAGACCAAGAGACCCAGTACTTC. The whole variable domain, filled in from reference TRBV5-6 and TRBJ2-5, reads DAGVTQSPTHLIKTRGQQVTLRCSPKSGHDTVSWYQQALGQGPQFIFQYYEEEERQRGNFPDRFSGHQFPNYSSELNVNALLLGDSALYLCASSLVSTAKDQETQYFGPGTRLLVL.

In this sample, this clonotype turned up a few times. The chain's CDR3 is CASSVSGSEVETQYF. The CDR3 nucleotides are TGTGCCAGCAGCGTTAGCGGGAGCGAAGTAGAGACCCAGTACTTC. The chain joins TRBV9 to TRBJ2-5; 9 bases are a match to TRBD2. V shed 2 bases and J 4 bases; nucleotides not matched to a gene: 6. Germline V gene data show CDR1 as SGDLS and CDR2 as YYNGEE. The CDR3 spans 15 residues. Full variable domain (missing parts from reference TRBV9 and TRBJ2-5): DSGVTQTPKHLITATGQRVTLRCSPRSGDLSVYWYQQSLDQGLQFLIQYYNGEERAKGNILERFSAQQFPDLHSELNLSSLELGDSALYFCASSVSGSEVETQYFGPGTRLLVL.

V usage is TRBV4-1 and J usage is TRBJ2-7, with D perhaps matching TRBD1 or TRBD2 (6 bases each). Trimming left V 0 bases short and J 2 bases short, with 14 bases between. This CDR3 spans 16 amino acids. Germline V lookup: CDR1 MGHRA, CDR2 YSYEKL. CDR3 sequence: CASSQDPRGDTYEQYF. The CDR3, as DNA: TGCGCCAGCAGCCAAGATCCCCGCGGGGACACCTACGAGCAGTACTTC.

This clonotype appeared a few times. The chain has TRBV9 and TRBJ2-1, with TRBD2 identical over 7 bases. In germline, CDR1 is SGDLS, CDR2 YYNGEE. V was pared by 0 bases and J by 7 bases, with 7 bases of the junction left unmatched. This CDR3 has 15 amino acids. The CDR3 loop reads CASSVATRGENEQFF. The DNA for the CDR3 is TGTGCCAGCAGCGTAGCCACTCGGGGGGAGAATGAGCAGTTCTTC. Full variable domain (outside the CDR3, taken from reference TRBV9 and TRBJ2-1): DSGVTQTPKHLITATGQRVTLRCSPRSGDLSVYWYQQSLDQGLQFLIQYYNGEERAKGNILERFSAQQFPDLHSELNLSSLELGDSALYFCASSVATRGENEQFFGPGTRLTVL.

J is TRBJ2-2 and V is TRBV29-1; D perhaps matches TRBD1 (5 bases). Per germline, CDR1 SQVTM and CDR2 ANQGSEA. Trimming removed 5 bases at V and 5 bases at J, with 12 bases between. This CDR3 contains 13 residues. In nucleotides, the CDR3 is TGCAGCGTTCATTTAGGGGCAACCGGGGAGCTGTTTTTT. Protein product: CSVHLGATGELFF.

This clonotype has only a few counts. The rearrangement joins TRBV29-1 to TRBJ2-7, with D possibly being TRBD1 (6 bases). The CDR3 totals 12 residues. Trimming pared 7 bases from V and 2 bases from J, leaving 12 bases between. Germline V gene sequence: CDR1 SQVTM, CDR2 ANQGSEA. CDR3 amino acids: CSARTEAYEQYF. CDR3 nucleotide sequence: TGCAGCGCCCGGACAGAGGCCTACGAGCAGTACTTC.

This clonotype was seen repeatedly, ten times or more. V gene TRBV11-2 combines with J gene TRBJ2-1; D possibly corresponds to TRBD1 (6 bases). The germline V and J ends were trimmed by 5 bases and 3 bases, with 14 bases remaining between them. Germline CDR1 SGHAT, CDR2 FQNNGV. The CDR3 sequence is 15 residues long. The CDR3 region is CASSTGSLRYNEQFF. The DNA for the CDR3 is TGTGCCAGCAGCACAGGGTCCCTTCGCTACAATGAGCAGTTCTTC.

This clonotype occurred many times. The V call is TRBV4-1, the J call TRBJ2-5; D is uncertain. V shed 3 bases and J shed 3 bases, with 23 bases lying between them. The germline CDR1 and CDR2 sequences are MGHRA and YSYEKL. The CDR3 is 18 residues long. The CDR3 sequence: CASSHLGRRPPAEETQYF. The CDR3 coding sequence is TGCGCCAGCAGCCACCTTGGGCGAAGACCCCCGGCGGAAGAGACCCAGTACTTC.

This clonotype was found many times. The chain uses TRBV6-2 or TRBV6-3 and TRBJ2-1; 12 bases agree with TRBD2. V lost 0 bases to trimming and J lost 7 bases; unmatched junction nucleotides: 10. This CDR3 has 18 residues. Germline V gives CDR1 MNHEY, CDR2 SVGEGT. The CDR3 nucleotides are TGTGCCAGCAGTTACTCGTTAGTGCGACTAGCGGGAGATAATGAGCAGTTCTTC. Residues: CASSYSLVRLAGDNEQFF.

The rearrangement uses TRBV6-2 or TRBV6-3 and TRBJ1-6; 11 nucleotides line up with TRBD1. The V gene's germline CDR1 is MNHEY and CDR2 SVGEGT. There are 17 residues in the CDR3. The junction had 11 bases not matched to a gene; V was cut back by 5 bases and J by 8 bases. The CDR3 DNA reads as TGTGCCAGCAGTCCCTGGGGACAGGGGGTTTCTTATTCACCCCTCCACTTT. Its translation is CASSPWGQGVSYSPLHF.

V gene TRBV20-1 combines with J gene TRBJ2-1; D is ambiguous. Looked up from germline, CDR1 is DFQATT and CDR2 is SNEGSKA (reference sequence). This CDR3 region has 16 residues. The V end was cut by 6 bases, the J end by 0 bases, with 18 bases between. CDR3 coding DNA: TGCAGTGCCCCCCAGAAAAGGTCTATCTCCTACAATGAGCAGTTCTTC. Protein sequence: CSAPQKRSISYNEQFF.